The text below deals with one TCR beta chain. The antigen this receptor binds is unknown. The sample holds no much larger clone one base away, and base qualities are not on file. This record comes from a study of blood T cells in healthy people across ages (dated by TCRdb to between 2014 and 2016). As for the study more broadly: In model experiments, roughly one uniquely barcoded TCR beta cDNA molecule per two T cells was captured by template switching. Two additional independent replicas of 1 million unique cDNA reads from the same blood draw were analyzed for two donors (one aged 18 to 30 and one aged 80 or older). The donors were divided into four age groups: young (average around 16 years), middle-aged (under 40), aged (under 70) and long-lived (around 80). Donors of different ages were randomly distributed across sequencing lanes to avoid experimental bias. Age-related changes in TCR beta repertoire diversity were measured in the study by deep sequencing normalized with unique cDNA molecular identifiers.

Counted from cysteine to phenylalanine, this CDR3 has 15 amino acids. Only the CDR3 DNA stays, 45 bases, in frame from base 1. At the junction V is shortened by 0 bases and J by 6 bases, with 14 bases in between. For CDR1 and CDR2, the germline V gene lists LGHNA and YNFKEQ. Library generation was performed with 5' RACE. Sequenced using an Illumina HiSeq 2500. A second PCR of roughly 7 to 11 cycles was performed with a sample-barcoded 5' primer and a J-beta primer mix. A unique molecular identifier was introduced onto each TCR beta cDNA molecule by a template-switch 5' adaptor carrying 12 random nucleotides. At least 2.5 million CDR3-containing paired-end reads were obtained from each sample. The Mint cDNA synthesis kit, primed by a TRBC-specific oligonucleotide, was used to synthesize first-strand cDNA from all RNA. Following uracil-DNA glycosylase treatment, all cDNA underwent a first 18-cycle PCR with the universal primers M1SS and BC2_uni_R. In the authors' own workflow: For normalization, 1 million high-quality reads, each with a distinct molecular identifier, were randomly selected from each sample. Reads sharing molecular identifiers were discarded rather than binned into consensus sequences. MiTCR, set to a Q25 quality threshold and the strictest error-elimination algorithm, was used for CDR3 identification, clonotype clustering and error correction. A nonparametric unseen species model using Euler transformation provided a lower-bound estimate of total TCR beta diversity. Starting from the raw public reads, TCRdb applied fastp trimming at Q25, assembled clones with MiXCR and retained in-frame beta chains. Rows matching on CDR3 protein sequence are summarized as one entry with the most common DNA and genes. The V and J calls follow TCRdb's processing rather than the paper's. For this sample the table gives more than 1,400,000 distinct CDR3 sequences, of which approximately 40% were detected only once. Of the sample, under 8% is held by the ten largest clones.

The donors were under 40 Caucasian individuals from Russia, aged roughly 6 to 90 years, who were systemically healthy. About 9.6 milliliters of peripheral blood were collected from each donor into EDTA-treated Vacutainer tubes. PBMCs were isolated by Ficoll-Paque density-gradient centrifugation, with at least 7 million obtained per sample. Trizol reagent was used to extract total RNA from PBMCs, with at least 6 micrograms per sample. For every donor, flow cytometry on a PBMC aliquot measured the percentage of naive CD45RAhigh/CD27high T cells. The study at large found these results: Compared with the aged group, more naive CD4+ T cells, fewer expanded clones and increased TCR diversity were shown by the long-lived group, suggesting age selection. Total diversity estimates from one million sequenced T cells were considered lower bounds and underestimates. Observed TCR beta diversity correlated strongly with the percentage of naive T cells measured by flow cytometry. Because profiling used bulk unsorted PBMCs, naive and antigen-experienced compartments could not be compared conclusively. The CMV infection status of donors was not known, potentially confounding age-related changes in expanded clonotypes. As age increased, observed TCR beta diversity per million T cells dropped in a roughly linear way, and a significant reduction was already evident by age 40.

The source material was blood. This chain joins TRBV4-2 to TRBJ1-2; the D gene cannot be resolved reliably. The origin of this receptor is a woman aged 18 to 35 in good health. The sequence in DNA is TGTGCCAGCAGCCAAGATCATTCGTCGGTTAATGGCTACACCTTC. This encodes CASSQDHSSVNGYTF.